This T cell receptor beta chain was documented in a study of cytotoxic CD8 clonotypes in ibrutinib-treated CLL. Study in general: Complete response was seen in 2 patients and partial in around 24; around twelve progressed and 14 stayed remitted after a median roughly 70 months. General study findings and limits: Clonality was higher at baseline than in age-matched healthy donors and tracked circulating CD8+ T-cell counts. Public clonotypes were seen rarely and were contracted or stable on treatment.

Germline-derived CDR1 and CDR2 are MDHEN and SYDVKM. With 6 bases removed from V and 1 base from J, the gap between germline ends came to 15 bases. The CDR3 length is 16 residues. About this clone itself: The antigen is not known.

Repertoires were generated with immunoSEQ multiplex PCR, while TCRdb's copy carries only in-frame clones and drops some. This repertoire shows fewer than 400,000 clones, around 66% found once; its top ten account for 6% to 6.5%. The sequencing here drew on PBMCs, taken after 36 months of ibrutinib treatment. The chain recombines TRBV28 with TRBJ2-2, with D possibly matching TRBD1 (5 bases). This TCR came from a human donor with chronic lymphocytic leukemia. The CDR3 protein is CASRGIPGWNTGELFF. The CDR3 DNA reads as TGTGCCAGCAGGGGGATTCCAGGGTGGAACACCGGGGAGCTGTTTTTT.